This T cell receptor beta chain was profiled in a study of CD8 T cells in ankylosing spondylitis (dated by TCRdb to about 2017). Broadly, across the study: The study set out to find disease-linked TCR variants by profiling T cell receptor beta repertoires in ankylosing spondylitis patients and healthy donors. In total, the full study cohort was made up of roughly 100 healthy donors and about two dozen ankylosing spondylitis patients. Samples of peripheral blood were taken, and for ankylosing spondylitis patients, synovial fluid was collected as well.

A few counts support this clonotype. Which antigen it targets is not known. No much larger clonotype is one base removed from it; base qualities were not supplied. The investigation overall reported the following: Some of the motif variants had been reported before in the synovial fluid and blood of reactive arthritis patients, a finding that suggests common disease-initiation mechanisms. The disease-linked clones were reported to be significantly enriched in matched synovial fluid samples from ankylosing spondylitis patients. In peripheral blood, the disease-linked clones were found at relatively low frequencies and had a CD8+ phenotype. Blood from ankylosing spondylitis patients appeared to be characterized by a TCR beta motif made up of seven or eight highly homologous amino acid variants.

V loses 2 bases at its end and J loses 5 bases; junction bases beyond the gene matches: 6. Its CDR3 holds 15 amino acids, cysteine through phenylalanine. CDR3 DNA only is kept here, 45 bases in frame from base 1. CDR1 and CDR2, looked up from the germline V gene, are MNHEY and SVGEGT. Sequencing used an Illumina HiSeq 2500. Quantitative 5'-RACE with molecular barcodes was used to prepare TCR beta libraries. From the authors' description of their analysis: Disease-linked TCR variants were identified with a new computational method built on a probabilistic model of VDJ rearrangement. The public reads were reprocessed in TCRdb via fastp at Q25 and MiXCR, keeping in-frame beta chains. Every CDR3 protein is listed once, alongside the most common genes and DNA of its rows. The V and J calls here are based on TCRdb, not the publication. This sample lists a few hundred thousand distinct CDR3 sequences; about a fifth were detected once. The top ten clonotypes cover approximately 16% of the sample.

Sequencing input: blood, either unsorted or a sorted T cell fraction (not recorded which). The sequence came from a male donor with ankylosing spondylitis. The chain links TRBV6-2 or TRBV6-3 with TRBJ2-5; TRBD1 matches 9 bases in the middle. The nucleotide sequence reads TGTGCCAGCAGTTACACAGGGGGCGTGATGGAGACCCAGTACTTC. Its protein product is CASSYTGGVMETQYF.